Listed below are T cell receptor beta chains from one sample, sequenced in a study of monozygotic twins with inflammatory bowel disease. TCRdb processed the 5' RACE reads again and assigns one entry to each CDR3 protein, with no DNA. The sample has more than 300,000 distinct CDR3 sequences. The sample taken for sequencing was blood. Every receptor here comes from a human donor with ulcerative colitis or Crohn's disease, or a healthy co-twin of an affected twin (not recorded which). The CDR3 runs from the conserved cysteine through the conserved F or W. Fields, in order: J gene, V gene, CDR3 protein.

>TRBJ2-7|TRBV7-9
CASSRGDRTYEQYF
>TRBJ1-1|TRBV6-5
CASAGYTEAFF
>TRBJ2-1|TRBV4-1
CASSSWYNEQFF
>TRBJ2-5|TRBV5-1
CASSLDSGGETQYF
>TRBJ2-3|TRBV7-6
CASSLEIVPSTDTQYF
>TRBJ2-1|TRBV7-6
CASSLGPRLAGGRDEQFF
>TRBJ2-3|TRBV9
CASSVGTGSSTDTQYF
>TRBJ2-7|TRBV19
CASSMAFQGTTSYEQYF
>TRBJ2-4|TRBV4-1
CASSQDPGLRIVIQYF
>TRBJ2-5|TRBV5-1
CASSSLTGRETQHF
>TRBJ2-3|TRBV12-3/TRBV12-4
CASSLKTSLTDTQYF
>TRBJ1-5|TRBV20-1
CSARRGQINQPQHF
>TRBJ2-3|TRBV20-1
CSAPQPELYTDTQYF
>TRBJ2-7|TRBV2
CARGTINSRGVYEQYF
>TRBJ1-2|TRBV7-2
CASSYLGGINYGYTF
>TRBJ1-6|TRBV7-2
CASSSRQGDSPLHF
>TRBJ2-7|TRBV6-9
CASIPPTGIYEQYF
>TRBJ2-2|TRBV6-2/TRBV6-3
CASRAGALNTGELFF
>TRBJ1-2|TRBV15
CATSRGPGQGGYGYTF
>TRBJ2-5|TRBV5-1
CASSLDDRGRETQYF
>TRBJ2-7|TRBV7-9
CASRGAAHSYEQYF
>TRBJ2-1|TRBV12-2
CASRLDRESEGMGEQFF
>TRBJ2-3|TRBV12-3/TRBV12-4
CASSLGAGGGTDTQYF
>TRBJ1-2|TRBV5-5
CASSLSAAETNYGYTF
>TRBJ2-5|TRBV20-1
CSASAPDREGETQYF
>TRBJ1-1|TRBV12-3/TRBV12-4
CASSLRQEGTEAFF
>TRBJ2-7|TRBV12-3/TRBV12-4
CASSPPGEGWFYEQYF
>TRBJ1-4|TRBV6-1
CASRTGWGATNEKLFF
>TRBJ2-1|TRBV7-9
CASSARDRGQNEQFF
>TRBJ1-4|TRBV12-3/TRBV12-4
CASSAIGGTNEKLFF
>TRBJ2-2|TRBV20-1
CSARDPGVFPGELFF
>TRBJ2-1|TRBV6-1
CASSERVKDNEQFF
>TRBJ2-1|TRBV20-1
CSARALSGGYNEQFF
>TRBJ2-2|TRBV12-3/TRBV12-4
CASSLFKGLGELFF
>TRBJ1-5|TRBV18
CASSPSLLTVNQPQHF
>TRBJ2-1|TRBV10-2
CASSDTADHEQFF
>TRBJ2-3|TRBV7-2
CASSLARDTDTQYF
>TRBJ2-5|TRBV7-2
CASSKWRGRDQETQYF
>TRBJ2-7|TRBV25-1
CASSKSGDGTYEQYF
>TRBJ2-3|TRBV9
CASSLTSGVRTDTQYF
>TRBJ1-1|TRBV12-3/TRBV12-4
CASSTRQAENTEAFF
>TRBJ2-3|TRBV6-5
CASSYPGTQYF
>TRBJ2-5|TRBV27
CASSALGGQGAVGTQYF
>TRBJ2-1|TRBV7-2
CASSSFLGLNEQFF
>TRBJ1-2|TRBV12-3/TRBV12-4
CASRDTGGYTF
>TRBJ1-1|TRBV12-3/TRBV12-4
CASSPPGQGSVEAFF